Shown below are 10 T cell receptor beta chains from a single sample sequenced in a study of CD8 T cells in ankylosing spondylitis. TCRdb processed the 5' RACE reads anew with MiXCR; each CDR3 protein has one entry. The sample lists nearly 250,000 distinct CDR3 sequences, 30% to 40% occurring once. Sequenced: blood, either unsorted or a sorted T cell fraction (not recorded which). The receptors derive from a male donor with ankylosing spondylitis or in good health (not recorded which).

This clonotype was seen a few times. The J gene is TRBJ1-4, the V gene TRBV12-3 or TRBV12-4; D unclear. The CDR3 is 11 amino acids. V was clipped by 3 bases and J by 10 bases, with 6 bases between them. CDR3 residues: CASSLVGKLFF. In DNA form, the CDR3 reads TGTGCCAGCAGTTTGGTAGGAAAACTGTTTTTT.

V and J are TRBV5-1 and TRBJ1-1; 9 bases are a match to TRBD1. The germline gives CDR1 SGHRS, CDR2 YFSETQ. The CDR3 contains 16 residues. V trimming: 2 bases; J trimming: 3 bases; junction bases outside the gene matches: 8. The CDR3 protein is CASSFTGGAGDTEAFF. CDR3 DNA: TGCGCCAGCAGCTTTACAGGGGGCGCCGGGGACACTGAAGCTTTCTTT.

This sequence joins TRBV6-1 and TRBJ2-3; TRBD1 agrees at 9 bases. The length of the CDR3 is 17 residues. Losses at the gene ends were 6 bases for V and 3 bases for J; bases not matched to a gene: 13. Germline loops: CDR1 MNHNS, CDR2 SASEGT. Written as DNA, the CDR3 is TGTGCCAGCAGCCTGTACCGGGACAGGGTCGGAACAGATACGCAGTATTTT. This gives the protein CASSLYRDRVGTDTQYF.

The genes are TRBV10-3 and TRBJ2-6; the D is unclear. This CDR3 is built from 16 residues. Trimming stripped 3 bases from V and 0 bases from J, with 9 bases between. Looked up from germline, CDR1 is ENHRY and CDR2 is SYGVKD. The CDR3 spells CAISEEGISGANVLTF. Here the CDR3 DNA reads TGTGCCATCAGTGAAGAAGGGATCTCTGGGGCCAACGTCCTGACTTTC.

The CDR3 coding sequence is TGCGCCAGCAGCCCCGAGGCGGTCTACGAGCAGTACTTC. This sequence encodes CASSPEAVYEQYF. The chain joins TRBV5-1 to TRBJ2-7; D uncertain. The CDR3 totals 13 residues. Trimming pared 4 bases from V and 3 bases from J, leaving 11 bases between. From germline, CDR1 is SGHRS and CDR2 YFSETQ.

The V call is TRBV7-3, the J call TRBJ2-2; D is perhaps TRBD2 (5 bases). Germline-derived CDR1 and CDR2 are SGHTA and FQGTGA. This CDR3 region has 14 residues. Trimming removed 4 bases from V and 7 bases from J, with 13 bases in between. This CDR3 is CASSSPRGGGELFF. In DNA form, the CDR3 reads TGTGCCAGCAGCTCTCCCCGGGGTGGCGGGGAGCTGTTTTTT. Complete variable domain (other parts from reference TRBV7-3 and TRBJ2-2): GAGVSQTPSNKVTEKGKYVELRCDPISGHTALYWYRQSLGQGPEFLIYFQGTGAADDSGLPNDRFFAVRPEGSVSTLKIQRTERGDSAVYLCASSSPRGGGELFFGEGSRLTVL.

This clonotype appeared a few times. The chain recombines TRBV7-2 with TRBJ1-2, with D possibly matching TRBD1 (6 bases). CDR3 size: 15 residues. V gave up 2 bases and J gave up 3 bases, with 13 bases separating them. Germline V gene sequence: CDR1 SGHTA, CDR2 FQGNSA. CDR3 bases: TGTGCCAGCAGCTTATCCGGGACATTTGACTATGGCTACACCTTC. This translates into CASSLSGTFDYGYTF.

This clonotype was picked up many times. This sequence joins TRBV27 and TRBJ2-7; 7 bases are shared with TRBD2. V was clipped by 11 bases and J by 6 bases; unmatched bases: 7. In germline, CDR1 is MNHEY, CDR2 SMNVEV (reference sequence). The CDR3 sequence is 11 residues long. The CDR3 region has the DNA TGTGCCTCCGCGGGAGCACGCGAGCAGTACTTC. Amino acids: CASAGAREQYF.

The chain couples TRBV18 to TRBJ2-7; 9 bases are shared with TRBD1. The CDR3 runs 14 residues. V was clipped by 5 bases and J by 6 bases; unmatched bases: 8. In germline, CDR1 is KGHSH, CDR2 LQKENI. This CDR3 is CASSSSGQGREQYF. The DNA of the CDR3 is TGTGCCAGCTCATCATCGGGACAGGGTCGCGAGCAGTACTTC.

There are a few counts of this clonotype. The V gene is TRBV29-1, the J gene TRBJ2-3; TRBD2 is a possible D gene (5 bases). The CDR3 spans 15 residues. Germline V CDR1 and CDR2: SQVTM, ANQGSEA. V was cut by 4 bases and J by 4 bases, with 18 bases left in between. CDR3 DNA: TGCAGCGTTGTCGGCCCTTTTTCGGGGTCAGATACGCAGTATTTT. Translated: CSVVGPFSGSDTQYF.